This TCR beta chain was recovered during a study of cytomegalovirus exposure and HLA in healthy donors. The count of this clone is one. Germline V gives CDR1 SGHVS, CDR2 FQNEAQ. The V end was cut by 4 bases, the J end by 4 bases, with 13 bases between. This CDR3 comprises 14 residues. Both 60 Vbeta primers and 13 Jbeta primers went into the PCR. Assay used: immunoSEQ multiplex PCR; TCRdb lists only in-frame clones, some missing. This sample has 120,000 or so clones; about 80% occur once, and the top ten carry 1%. This sequence was found in a man aged 35 to 55 in good health and CMV-seronegative. The chain combines TRBV7-8 with TRBJ2-5; D might be TRBD2 (6 bases). Sequenced material: PBMCs. CDR3 DNA sequence: TGTGCCAGCAGCTACCGGGACTTAGGAGAGACCCAGTACTTC. It specifies CASSYRDLGETQYF.